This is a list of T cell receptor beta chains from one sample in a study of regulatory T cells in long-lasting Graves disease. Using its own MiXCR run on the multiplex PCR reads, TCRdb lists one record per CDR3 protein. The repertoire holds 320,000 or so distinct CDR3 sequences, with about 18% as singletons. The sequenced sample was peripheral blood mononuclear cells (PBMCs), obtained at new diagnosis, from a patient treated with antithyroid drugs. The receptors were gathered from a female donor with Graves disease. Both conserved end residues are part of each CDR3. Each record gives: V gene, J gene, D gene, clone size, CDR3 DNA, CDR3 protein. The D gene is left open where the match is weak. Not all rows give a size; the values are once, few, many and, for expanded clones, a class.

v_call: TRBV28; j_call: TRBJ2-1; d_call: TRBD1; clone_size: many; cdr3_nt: TGTGCCAGCAGTTCCCTCGGACAGGGGAGCTCCTACAATGAGCAGTTCTTC; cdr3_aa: CASSSLGQGSSYNEQFF
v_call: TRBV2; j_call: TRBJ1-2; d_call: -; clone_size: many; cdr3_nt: TGTGCCAGCAGATGGGGAACAGGGCCCTATACGTCTAACTATGGCTACACCTTC; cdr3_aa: CASRWGTGPYTSNYGYTF
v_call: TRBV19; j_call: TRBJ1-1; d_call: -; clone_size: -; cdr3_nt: TGTGCCAGTATACTAGAGAACACTGAAGCTTTCTTT; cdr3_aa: CASILENTEAFF
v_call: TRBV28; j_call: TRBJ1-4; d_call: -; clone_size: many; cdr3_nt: TGTGCCAGTGGGCCCTATGAAAAACTGTTTTTT; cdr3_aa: CASGPYEKLFF
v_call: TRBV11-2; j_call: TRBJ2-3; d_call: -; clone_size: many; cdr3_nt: TGTGCCAGCAGCTTAGATTACACCGGAGATACGCAGTATTTT; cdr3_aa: CASSLDYTGDTQYF
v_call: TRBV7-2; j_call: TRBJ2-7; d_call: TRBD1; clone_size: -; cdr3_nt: TGTGCCAGCAGTTTTGCCGGGACAGGGGGCCACGAGCAGTACTTC; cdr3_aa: CASSFAGTGGHEQYF
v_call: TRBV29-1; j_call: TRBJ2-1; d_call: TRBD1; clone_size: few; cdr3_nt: TGCAGCGTTGGAACAGGGGGCTTGGGTGAGCAGTTCTTC; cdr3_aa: CSVGTGGLGEQFF
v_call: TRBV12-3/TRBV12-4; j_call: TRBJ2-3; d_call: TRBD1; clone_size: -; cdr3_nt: TGTGCCAGCAGTTTACGCTGGGACAGCCTCCTAAAACCAGATACGCAGTATTTT; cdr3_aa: CASSLRWDSLLKPDTQYF
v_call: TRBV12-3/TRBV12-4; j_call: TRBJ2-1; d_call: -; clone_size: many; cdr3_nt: TGTGCCAGCACCCTGGGTATGGATCATCAGTTCTTC; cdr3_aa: CASTLGMDHQFF
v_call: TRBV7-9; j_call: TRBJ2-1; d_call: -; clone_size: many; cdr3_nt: TGTGCCAGCAGCCCGGACTCCTACGCCCTCAATGAGCAGTTCTTC; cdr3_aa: CASSPDSYALNEQFF
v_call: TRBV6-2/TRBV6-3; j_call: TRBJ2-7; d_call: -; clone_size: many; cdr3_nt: TGTGCCAGCAGTAAAGGCAGGCCCCTTAGGGAGCAGTACTTC; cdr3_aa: CASSKGRPLREQYF
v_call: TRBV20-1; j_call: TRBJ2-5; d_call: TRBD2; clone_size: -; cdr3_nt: TGCAGTGCTAGAACTGGACTAGCGGGCAAAGAGACCCAGTACTTC; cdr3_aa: CSARTGLAGKETQYF
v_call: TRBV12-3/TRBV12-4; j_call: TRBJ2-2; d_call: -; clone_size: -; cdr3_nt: TGTGCCAGCGCAAGCCCGAACACCGGGGAGCTGTTTTTT; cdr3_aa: CASASPNTGELFF
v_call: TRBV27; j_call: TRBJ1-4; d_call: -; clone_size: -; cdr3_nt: TGTGCCAGCAGTTTTAATCGGGGCGGGAATGAAAAACTGTTTTTT; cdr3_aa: CASSFNRGGNEKLFF
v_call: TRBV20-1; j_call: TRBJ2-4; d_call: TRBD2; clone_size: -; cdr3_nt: TGCAGTGCCGGGGGGGGACGGAGCATTCAGTACTTC; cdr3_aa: CSAGGGRSIQYF
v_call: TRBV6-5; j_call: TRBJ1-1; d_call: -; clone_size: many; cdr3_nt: TGTGCCAGCAGTTACTACACTACAACAGGGATTGTCTCTGAAGCTTTCTTT; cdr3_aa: CASSYYTTTGIVSEAFF
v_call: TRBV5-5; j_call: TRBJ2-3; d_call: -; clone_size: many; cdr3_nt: TGTGCCAGCAACCGGAGAAGGTCGGTAGCAGACGTTGATACGCAGTATTTT; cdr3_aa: CASNRRRSVADVDTQYF
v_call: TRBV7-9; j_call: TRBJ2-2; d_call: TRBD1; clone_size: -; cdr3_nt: TGTGCCAGCAGCCCCGGGACAGGGGGCGCGGGCAACACCGGGGAGCTGTTTTTT; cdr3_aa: CASSPGTGGAGNTGELFF
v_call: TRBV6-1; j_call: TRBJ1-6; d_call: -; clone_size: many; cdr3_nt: TGTGCCAGCAGCTGGGACACTAAAATGGATTCACCCCTCCACTTT; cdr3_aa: CASSWDTKMDSPLHF
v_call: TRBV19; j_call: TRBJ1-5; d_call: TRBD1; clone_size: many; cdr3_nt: TGTGCCAGTAGTATAGACGGGAGGGGGCATCAGCCCCAGCATTTT; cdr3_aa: CASSIDGRGHQPQHF
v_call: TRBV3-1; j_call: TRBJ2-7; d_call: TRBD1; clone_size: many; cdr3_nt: TGTGCCAGCAGCCAAAGGGGCCAGGGGGTCGAGCAGTACTTC; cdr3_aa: CASSQRGQGVEQYF
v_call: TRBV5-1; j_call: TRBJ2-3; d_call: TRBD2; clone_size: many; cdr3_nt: TGCGCCAGCACCGACAGGTTTTCGACTAGCGGGCCAACGGAGACAGATACGCAGTATTTT; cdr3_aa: CASTDRFSTSGPTETDTQYF
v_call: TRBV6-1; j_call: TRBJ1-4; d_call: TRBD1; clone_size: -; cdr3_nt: TGTGCCAGCGGGAGGACAGGGAAAAGGGCAACTAATGAAAAACTGTTTTTT; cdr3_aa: CASGRTGKRATNEKLFF
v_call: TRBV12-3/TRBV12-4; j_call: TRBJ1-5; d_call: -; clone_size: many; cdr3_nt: TGTGCCAGCAGTTTGGGATACCATCAGCCCCAGCATTTT; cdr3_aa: CASSLGYHQPQHF
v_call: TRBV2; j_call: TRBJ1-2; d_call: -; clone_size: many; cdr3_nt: TGTGCCAGCAGTGAACGACAAAGGGTCGGACCCTTC; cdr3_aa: CASSERQRVGPF
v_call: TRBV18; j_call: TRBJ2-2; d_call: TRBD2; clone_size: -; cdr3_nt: TGTGCCAGCTCACCAGGGAGGGCGACCGGGGAGCTGTTTTTT; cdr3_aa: CASSPGRATGELFF
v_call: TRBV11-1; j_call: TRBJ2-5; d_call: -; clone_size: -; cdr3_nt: TGTGCCAGCAGCTTAAGAGGCTGGGGGCAGGGAGAGACCCAGTACTTC; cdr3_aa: CASSLRGWGQGETQYF
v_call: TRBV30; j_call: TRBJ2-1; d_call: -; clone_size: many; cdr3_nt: TGTGCCTGGAGCCTGACTAGCAATGAGCAGTTCTTC; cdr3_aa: CAWSLTSNEQFF
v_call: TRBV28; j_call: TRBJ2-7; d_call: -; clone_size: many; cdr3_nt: TGTGCCAGCAGTTTACTTCGAAGCTACGAGCAGTACTTC; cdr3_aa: CASSLLRSYEQYF
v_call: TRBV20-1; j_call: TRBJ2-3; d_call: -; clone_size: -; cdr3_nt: TGCAGTGCCCCCGATACAGATACGCAGTATTTT; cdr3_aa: CSAPDTDTQYF
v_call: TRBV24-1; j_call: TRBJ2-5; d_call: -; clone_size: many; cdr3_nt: TGTGCCACCAGTGATTTTAGGGAGACCCAGTACTTC; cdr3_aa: CATSDFRETQYF
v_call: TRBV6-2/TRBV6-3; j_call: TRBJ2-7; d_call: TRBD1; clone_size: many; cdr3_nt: TGTGCCAGCAGTTACCCCGACAGGGTCGACCCCTACGAGCAGTACTTC; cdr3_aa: CASSYPDRVDPYEQYF
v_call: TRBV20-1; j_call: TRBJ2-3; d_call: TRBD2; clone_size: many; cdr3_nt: TGCAGTGCTTGCCAGCGGGAGCTGGGCACAGATACGCAGTATTTT; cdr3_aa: CSACQRELGTDTQYF
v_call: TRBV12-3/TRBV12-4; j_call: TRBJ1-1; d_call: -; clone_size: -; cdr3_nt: TGTGCCAGCAGGAGACAGAATATGAACACTGAAGCTTTCTTT; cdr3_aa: CASRRQNMNTEAFF
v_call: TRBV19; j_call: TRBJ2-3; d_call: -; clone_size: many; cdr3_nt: TGTGCCAGTAGTAGCAGTTTAGTAGATACGCAGTATTTT; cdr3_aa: CASSSSLVDTQYF
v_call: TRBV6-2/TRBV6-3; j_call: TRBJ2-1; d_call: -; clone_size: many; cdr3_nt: TGTGCCAGCAGCGGGCGGGGAAACAATGAGCAGTTCTTC; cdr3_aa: CASSGRGNNEQFF
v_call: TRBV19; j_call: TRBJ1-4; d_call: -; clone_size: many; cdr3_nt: TGTGCCAGTAGTATAGGTAGCCGTCTGGGCACTAATGAAAAACTGTTTTTT; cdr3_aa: CASSIGSRLGTNEKLFF
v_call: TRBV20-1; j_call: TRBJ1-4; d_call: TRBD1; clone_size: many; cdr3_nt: TGCAGTGCAGCCGGGACAGAGAATGAAAAACTGTTTTTT; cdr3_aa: CSAAGTENEKLFF
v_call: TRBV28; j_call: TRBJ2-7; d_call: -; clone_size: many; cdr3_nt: TGTGCCAGCAGTTGGGCAGGGGCCTCCTACGAGCAGTACTTC; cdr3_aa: CASSWAGASYEQYF
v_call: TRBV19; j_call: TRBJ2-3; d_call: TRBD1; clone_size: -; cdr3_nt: TGTGCCAGTCAATGGGACAGGGGAACAGATACGCAGTATTTT; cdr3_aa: CASQWDRGTDTQYF
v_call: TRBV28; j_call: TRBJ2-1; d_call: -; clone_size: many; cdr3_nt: TGTGCCAGCAGTTTTGCCCGGGAGTGGAATGAGCAGTTCTTC; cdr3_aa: CASSFAREWNEQFF
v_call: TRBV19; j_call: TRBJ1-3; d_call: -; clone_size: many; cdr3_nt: TGTGCCAGTAGTATAATCGCGGCAAACACCATATATTTT; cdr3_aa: CASSIIAANTIYF
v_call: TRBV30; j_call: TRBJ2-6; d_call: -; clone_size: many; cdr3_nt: TGTGCCTGGACTAGGGGGGGAGTTGGGGCCAACGTCCTGACTTTC; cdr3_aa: CAWTRGGVGANVLTF
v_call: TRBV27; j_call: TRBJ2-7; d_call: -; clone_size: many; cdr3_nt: TGTGCCAGCGGAGTGACAGCCTTCAAGGGTTATCTATGGGAAGGCGAGCAGTACTTC; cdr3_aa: CASGVTAFKGYLWEGEQYF
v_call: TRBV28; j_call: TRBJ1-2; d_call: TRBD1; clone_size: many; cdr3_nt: TGTGCCAGCAGTGGGGCCAGGGACAGGGCTTGGTCCGGCTACACCTTC; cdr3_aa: CASSGARDRAWSGYTF
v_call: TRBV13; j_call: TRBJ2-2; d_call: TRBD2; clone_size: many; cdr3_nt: TGTGCCAGCAGCTTAGGGGTAGCGGGAGTCCGGACCGGGGAGCTGTTTTTT; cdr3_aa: CASSLGVAGVRTGELFF